One sample yielded the 30 T cell receptor beta chains listed below, sequenced in a study of cytomegalovirus exposure and HLA in healthy donors. Sequencing used immunoSEQ multiplex PCR; TCRdb keeps in-frame clones, though not all of them. The data show tens of thousands of clones, 80% to 95% seen once. The sample was PBMCs. These receptors were collected from a woman between 25 and 40 years old in good health and CMV-seronegative.

V and J are TRBV2 and TRBJ1-4, with 7 bases identical to TRBD1. The germline V gene encodes CDR1 SNHLY and CDR2 FYNNEI. This CDR3 region has 17 residues. V dropped 5 bases and J dropped 0; count of bases not matched to a gene: 9. CDR3 bases: TGTGCCAGCAGTTACGGACAGGTCTTAGCAACTAATGAAAAACTGTTTTTT. Protein sequence: CASSYGQVLATNEKLFF.

CDR3 in amino acids: CASSLAPGLGEQFF. The CDR3 DNA reads TGTGCCAGCAGCTTAGCCCCGGGGTTGGGTGAGCAGTTCTTC. This chain connects TRBV7-6 to TRBJ2-1, with D possibly matching TRBD2 (5 bases). The CDR3 covers 14 residues. The ends were cut back, 0 bases at V and 9 bases at J, with 12 bases in the middle. Germline CDR1 and CDR2: SGHVS and FNYEAQ.

This rearrangement joins TRBV7-8 to TRBJ1-3, with D unclear. The length of the CDR3 is 16 residues. V lost 7 bases and J lost 0, with 16 bases in between. CDR1 SGHVS and CDR2 FQNEAQ come from the germline V gene. As DNA, the CDR3 is TGTGCCAGCACCGCTTGGGGAGGGCCCTCTGGAAACACCATATATTTT. Amino acid sequence: CASTAWGGPSGNTIYF.

In nucleotides, the CDR3 is TGCAGCGCACACCTGGACACAGCAGGGGGTGAGCAGTTCTTC. It encodes CSAHLDTAGGEQFF. The chain employs TRBV29-1 and TRBJ2-1; TRBD1 matches 7 bases. The CDR3 consists of 14 residues. The V and J ends lost 7 bases and 9 bases, in that order; junction bases with no gene match: 15. Looked up from germline, CDR1 is SQVTM and CDR2 is ANQGSEA.

The table lists this clone with a count of one. The chain uses TRBV27 and TRBJ2-1, with 11 nucleotides matching TRBD2. V trimming: 6 bases; J trimming: 4 bases; junction bases outside the gene matches: 5. Looked up from germline, CDR1 is MNHEY and CDR2 is SMNVEV (reference sequence). CDR3 length: 15 amino acids. CDR3 sequence (DNA): TGTGCCAGCAGGACAACTAGCGGGGGATACAATGAGCAGTTCTTC. Protein product: CASRTTSGGYNEQFF.

This sequence joins TRBV28 and TRBJ1-1; the D gene is possibly TRBD1 (5 bases). The CDR3 length is 16 residues. V was trimmed by 3 bases and J by 1 base, leaving 15 bases between them. Per germline, CDR1 MDHEN and CDR2 SYDVKM. CDR3 nucleotide sequence: TGTGCCAGCAGTTTCCCAATAGGGGCCGGGAACACTGAAGCTTTCTTT. Translation: CASSFPIGAGNTEAFF.

The chain uses TRBV7-9 and TRBJ2-1; tentative D call: TRBD1 (6 bases). With 6 bases removed from V and 7 bases from J, the gap between germline ends came to 13 bases. This CDR3 has 13 residues. The germline V gene has CDR1 SEHNR and CDR2 FQNEAQ (reference sequence). Written as DNA, the CDR3 is TGTGCCAGCAGAGGGGCTAGGGGGAATGAGCAGTTCTTC. Its protein product is CASRGARGNEQFF.

V usage is TRBV28 and J usage is TRBJ1-2; 7 bases fit TRBD1. Trimming at V came to 3 bases and at J to 1 base, leaving 5 bases not matched to a gene. Germline loops: CDR1 MDHEN, CDR2 SYDVKM. CDR3 length: 15 amino acids. For the CDR3, the DNA is TGTGCCAGCAGTTTGTTTGACAGGGATAACTATGGCTACACCTTC. This translates into CASSLFDRDNYGYTF.

The rearrangement uses TRBV6-5 and TRBJ2-2, with D tentatively TRBD2 (6 bases). Trimming shortened V by 6 bases and J by 6 bases, and 17 bases separated the two germline ends. The CDR3 covers 15 residues. The germline CDR1 and CDR2 sequences are MNHEY and SVGAGI. The CDR3, as DNA: TGTGCCAGCAGGGACCCGGGAGCGGTATCCGGGGAGCTGTTTTTT. Translating gives CASRDPGAVSGELFF.

The chain links TRBV9 to TRBJ2-7; TRBD2 aligns across 9 bases. Germline-derived CDR1 and CDR2 are SGDLS and YYNGEE. After removal of 0 bases from V and 5 bases from J, the junction contained 12 bases not matched to a gene. The CDR3 contains 17 residues. The CDR3 sequence is CASSVGSGSDIWDEQYF. The CDR3 coding sequence is TGTGCCAGCAGCGTAGGTAGCGGGAGTGATATTTGGGACGAGCAGTACTTC.

The chain recombines TRBV19 with TRBJ2-2; 10 nucleotides line up with TRBD1. V lost 6 bases and J lost 5; bases outside the gene matches: 6. The CDR3 has 15 amino acids. CDR1 and CDR2 (germline): LNHDA, SQIVND (reference sequence). The CDR3 nucleotides are TGTGCCAGTAGGACAGGGGGCACTTGGACCGGGGAGCTGTTTTTT. Translating gives CASRTGGTWTGELFF.

The chain has TRBV9 and TRBJ2-1; TRBD2 matches 11 bases. Germline loops: CDR1 SGDLS, CDR2 YYNGEE. This CDR3 region has 16 residues. The V gene end was trimmed by 3 bases and the J gene end by 7 bases; junction bases not matched to a gene: 9. The CDR3 coding sequence is TGTGCCAGCAGCGCCTCGGATAGCGGGAGGGGTAATGAGCAGTTCTTC. It codes for CASSASDSGRGNEQFF.

V usage is TRBV28 and J usage is TRBJ1-6; 7 bases agree with TRBD1. This CDR3 is built from 12 residues. Germline CDR1 MDHEN, CDR2 SYDVKM. CDR3 nucleotides: TGTGCTTTACAGGGGAGAGATTCACCCCTCCACTTT. It encodes CALQGRDSPLHF.

The J gene is TRBJ1-2, the V gene TRBV6-5, with 9 bases that match TRBD1. Trimming removed 4 bases from V and 4 bases from J; junction bases left unmatched: 7. Germline CDR1 reads MNHEY; CDR2 reads SVGAGI. The CDR3 loop spans 15 amino acids. CDR3: CASSFPGTGLYGYTF. The CDR3 DNA sequence: TGTGCCAGCAGTTTCCCCGGGACAGGGCTCTATGGCTACACCTTC.

This clone occurred once. The chain joins TRBV29-1 to TRBJ2-3; 9 bases map to TRBD1. The CDR3 loop spans 14 amino acids. V dropped 5 bases and J dropped 0; count of bases not matched to a gene: 3. Germline CDR1 SQVTM, CDR2 ANQGSEA. This CDR3 is CSVLDRGSTDTQYF. CDR3 in DNA: TGCAGCGTTCTGGACAGGGGAAGCACAGATACGCAGTATTTT.

The chain uses TRBV5-4 and TRBJ1-2, with 8 nucleotides matching TRBD1. From germline, CDR1 is SGHNT and CDR2 YYREEE (reference sequence). V was pared by 4 bases and J by 7 bases, with 12 bases of the junction left unmatched. The CDR3 is 15 residues long. In DNA, the CDR3 is TGTGCCAGCAGCCGCGAAAGAGACAGGGGAGGTGGCTACACCTTC. It specifies CASSRERDRGGGYTF.

This clone was seen just once. J is TRBJ1-5 and V is TRBV7-8; TRBD1 aligns across 9 bases. The trim removed 5 bases at V and 6 bases at J, leaving 5 bases unmatched. The V gene's germline CDR1 is SGHVS and CDR2 FQNEAQ. The length of the CDR3 is 14 residues. CDR3: CASSRDRGGQPQHF. The CDR3 DNA sequence: TGTGCCAGCAGCCGAGACAGGGGGGGTCAGCCCCAGCATTTT.

This clone has just one count. The chain joins TRBV7-6 to TRBJ2-4, with D maybe TRBD1 (6 bases). From germline, CDR1 is SGHVS and CDR2 FNYEAQ. This CDR3 contains 13 residues. V was cut by 5 bases and J by 8 bases, with 13 bases left in between. CDR3 bases: TGTGCCAGCAGCCCAACAGGGACGGACATTCAGTACTTC. Translating it yields CASSPTGTDIQYF.

The chain links TRBV4-1 to TRBJ1-2, with a tentative D call TRBD1 (6 bases). Germline lookup yields CDR1 MGHRA and CDR2 YSYEKL. CDR3 size: 18 residues. V was shortened by 0 bases and J by 2 bases, with 19 bases between the two germline ends. In DNA form, the CDR3 reads TGCGCCAGCAGCCAAGATGGACAGATCATTAAAGCGAACTATGGCTACACCTTC. It encodes CASSQDGQIIKANYGYTF.

The gene calls are TRBV10-3 and TRBJ1-1; weak D call: TRBD1 (6 bases). V was trimmed by 5 bases and J by 1 base, leaving 11 bases between them. The germline gives CDR1 ENHRY, CDR2 SYGVKD. CDR3 length: 14 residues. CDR3 bases: TGTGCCATCAGTTCCGGGACAAAGAACACTGAAGCTTTCTTT. This sequence encodes CAISSGTKNTEAFF.

This sequence joins TRBV29-1 and TRBJ1-1, with 7 bases matching TRBD1. J lost 2 bases, V lost 5 bases, and 8 bases had no gene match. The CDR3 sequence is 14 residues long. Germline V lookup: CDR1 SQVTM, CDR2 ANQGSEA. The CDR3 reads CSVQQGLGNTEAFF. CDR3 DNA: TGCAGCGTTCAACAGGGGCTGGGAAACACTGAAGCTTTCTTT.

This chain links TRBV5-8 with TRBJ1-1; D possibly corresponds to TRBD1 (6 bases). This CDR3 comprises 14 residues. Looked up from germline, CDR1 is SGHTS and CDR2 is YDEGEE. V shed 3 bases and J shed 11 bases, with 20 bases lying between them. CDR3 region: CASSYGGESLWAFF. DNA for the CDR3: TGTGCCAGCAGCTATGGGGGCGAGAGTCTGTGGGCTTTCTTT.

The V gene is TRBV9, the J gene TRBJ1-3; the match to TRBD1 covers 7 bases. The V segment lost 3 bases and the J segment 5 bases; nucleotides outside the gene matches: 8. The length of the CDR3 is 15 residues. CDR1 is SGDLS and CDR2 is YYNGEE in the germline V gene. CDR3 in amino acids: CASSEGTEVRNTIYF. The CDR3 DNA is TGTGCCAGCAGCGAGGGGACAGAAGTTAGAAACACCATATATTTT. The variable domain in full, with the rest retrieved from reference TRBV9 and TRBJ1-3, is DSGVTQTPKHLITATGQRVTLRCSPRSGDLSVYWYQQSLDQGLQFLIQYYNGEERAKGNILERFSAQQFPDLHSELNLSSLELGDSALYFCASSEGTEVRNTIYFGEGSWLTVV.

This clone was observed a single time. V is TRBV6-1 and J is TRBJ2-7, with D perhaps TRBD2 (5 bases). Trimming left V 6 bases short and J 4 bases short, with 16 bases between. Germline assignment: CDR1 MNHNS and CDR2 SASEGT. The CDR3 sequence is 14 residues long. The CDR3 coding sequence is TGTGCCAGCAGGGTAAACTCACCGGGGTACGAGCAGTACTTC. This gives the protein CASRVNSPGYEQYF.

This clone was seen once. This chain joins TRBV6-6 and TRBJ1-4; no firm D call. This CDR3 is built from 12 residues. Between the trimmed V and J ends, which lost 6 bases and 7 bases, there was a span of 9 bases. Germline V gene lookup returns CDR1 MNHNY and CDR2 SVGAGI (reference sequence). CDR3 protein: CASSPRGEKLFF. The CDR3 DNA reads TGTGCCAGCAGCCCACGGGGTGAAAAACTGTTTTTT.

The CDR3: CSGWGGGELFF. In DNA, the CDR3 is TGCAGCGGGTGGGGGGGCGGGGAGCTGTTTTTT. This chain uses TRBV29-1 with TRBJ2-2; 7 bases line up with TRBD2. V was pared by 7 bases and J by 7 bases, with 3 bases of the junction left unmatched. The V gene's germline CDR1 is SQVTM and CDR2 ANQGSEA. The CDR3 runs to 11 residues.

This chain links TRBV27 with TRBJ2-7, with D uncertain. The CDR3 consists of 16 residues. Germline values: CDR1 MNHEY, CDR2 SMNVEV (reference sequence). Deletions cut 6 bases from V and 0 bases from J, with 18 bases between. The CDR3 sequence is CASSTIPRKTSYEQYF. DNA for the CDR3: TGTGCCAGCAGCACGATTCCGCGGAAAACCTCCTACGAGCAGTACTTC.

The CDR3 DNA sequence: TGTGCCAGCAGCCTACGCGGGAAAAATATTGAGCAGTTCTTC. Its translation: CASSLRGKNIEQFF. This chain links TRBV9 with TRBJ2-1; perhaps TRBD2 as D (6 bases). The CDR3 sequence is 14 residues long. Trimming stripped 4 bases from V and 9 bases from J, with 17 bases between. Germline assignment: CDR1 SGDLS and CDR2 YYNGEE.

The gene calls are TRBV28 and TRBJ1-1; 7 nucleotides align to TRBD1. Per germline, CDR1 MDHEN and CDR2 SYDVKM. This CDR3 comprises 14 residues. With V trimmed by 4 bases and J by 5 bases, 7 bases remained unmatched. The CDR3 nucleotides are TGTGCCAGCAGTTACCAGGGGGTTCGGACTGAAGCTTTCTTT. It is translated as CASSYQGVRTEAFF.

J is TRBJ2-1 and V is TRBV27, with 7 bases that match TRBD1. The V and J ends lost 6 bases and 11 bases, in that order; junction bases with no gene match: 25. This CDR3 region has 18 residues. Germline V lookup: CDR1 MNHEY, CDR2 SMNVEV (reference sequence). CDR3 DNA: TGTGCCAGCAGCTCCAATGCCTGGGACAGCCATCCCCCCAGCAAGCAGTTCTTC. The encoded protein is CASSSNAWDSHPPSKQFF.